Listed here is a single TCR beta chain. Antigen: not known. A much larger clone differs from this one at a single base, so this may be a read error. Per germline, CDR1 MNHEY and CDR2 SVGEGT. CDR3 length: 17 amino acids. The authors isolated at least 6 million PBMCs per sample. This sample is part of a study of blood T cells in healthy people across ages. The authors ran a second PCR of 7 to 11 cycles using a sample-barcoded 5' primer and a J-beta primer mix. TCRdb reprocessed the 5' RACE reads via MiXCR and lists one record per CDR3 protein. The sample contains hundreds of thousands of distinct CDR3 sequences, around two fifths of which appear only once. Overall study results and limits: Higher diversity and more naive CD4+ cells were features of long-lived donors, compared to aged donors.

The source is a man older than 75 in good health. Sequencing was carried out using blood. The chain joins TRBV6-2 or TRBV6-3 to TRBJ2-4; no clear D. The tail of the sequence fits TRBJ2-7 better, so the J call may be wrong. CDR3 amino acids: CASSYSRRSRFSDEQYF. The DNA for the CDR3 is TGTGCCAGCAGTTATTCGCGCAGAAGCCGATTCTCCGACGAGCAGTACTTC.